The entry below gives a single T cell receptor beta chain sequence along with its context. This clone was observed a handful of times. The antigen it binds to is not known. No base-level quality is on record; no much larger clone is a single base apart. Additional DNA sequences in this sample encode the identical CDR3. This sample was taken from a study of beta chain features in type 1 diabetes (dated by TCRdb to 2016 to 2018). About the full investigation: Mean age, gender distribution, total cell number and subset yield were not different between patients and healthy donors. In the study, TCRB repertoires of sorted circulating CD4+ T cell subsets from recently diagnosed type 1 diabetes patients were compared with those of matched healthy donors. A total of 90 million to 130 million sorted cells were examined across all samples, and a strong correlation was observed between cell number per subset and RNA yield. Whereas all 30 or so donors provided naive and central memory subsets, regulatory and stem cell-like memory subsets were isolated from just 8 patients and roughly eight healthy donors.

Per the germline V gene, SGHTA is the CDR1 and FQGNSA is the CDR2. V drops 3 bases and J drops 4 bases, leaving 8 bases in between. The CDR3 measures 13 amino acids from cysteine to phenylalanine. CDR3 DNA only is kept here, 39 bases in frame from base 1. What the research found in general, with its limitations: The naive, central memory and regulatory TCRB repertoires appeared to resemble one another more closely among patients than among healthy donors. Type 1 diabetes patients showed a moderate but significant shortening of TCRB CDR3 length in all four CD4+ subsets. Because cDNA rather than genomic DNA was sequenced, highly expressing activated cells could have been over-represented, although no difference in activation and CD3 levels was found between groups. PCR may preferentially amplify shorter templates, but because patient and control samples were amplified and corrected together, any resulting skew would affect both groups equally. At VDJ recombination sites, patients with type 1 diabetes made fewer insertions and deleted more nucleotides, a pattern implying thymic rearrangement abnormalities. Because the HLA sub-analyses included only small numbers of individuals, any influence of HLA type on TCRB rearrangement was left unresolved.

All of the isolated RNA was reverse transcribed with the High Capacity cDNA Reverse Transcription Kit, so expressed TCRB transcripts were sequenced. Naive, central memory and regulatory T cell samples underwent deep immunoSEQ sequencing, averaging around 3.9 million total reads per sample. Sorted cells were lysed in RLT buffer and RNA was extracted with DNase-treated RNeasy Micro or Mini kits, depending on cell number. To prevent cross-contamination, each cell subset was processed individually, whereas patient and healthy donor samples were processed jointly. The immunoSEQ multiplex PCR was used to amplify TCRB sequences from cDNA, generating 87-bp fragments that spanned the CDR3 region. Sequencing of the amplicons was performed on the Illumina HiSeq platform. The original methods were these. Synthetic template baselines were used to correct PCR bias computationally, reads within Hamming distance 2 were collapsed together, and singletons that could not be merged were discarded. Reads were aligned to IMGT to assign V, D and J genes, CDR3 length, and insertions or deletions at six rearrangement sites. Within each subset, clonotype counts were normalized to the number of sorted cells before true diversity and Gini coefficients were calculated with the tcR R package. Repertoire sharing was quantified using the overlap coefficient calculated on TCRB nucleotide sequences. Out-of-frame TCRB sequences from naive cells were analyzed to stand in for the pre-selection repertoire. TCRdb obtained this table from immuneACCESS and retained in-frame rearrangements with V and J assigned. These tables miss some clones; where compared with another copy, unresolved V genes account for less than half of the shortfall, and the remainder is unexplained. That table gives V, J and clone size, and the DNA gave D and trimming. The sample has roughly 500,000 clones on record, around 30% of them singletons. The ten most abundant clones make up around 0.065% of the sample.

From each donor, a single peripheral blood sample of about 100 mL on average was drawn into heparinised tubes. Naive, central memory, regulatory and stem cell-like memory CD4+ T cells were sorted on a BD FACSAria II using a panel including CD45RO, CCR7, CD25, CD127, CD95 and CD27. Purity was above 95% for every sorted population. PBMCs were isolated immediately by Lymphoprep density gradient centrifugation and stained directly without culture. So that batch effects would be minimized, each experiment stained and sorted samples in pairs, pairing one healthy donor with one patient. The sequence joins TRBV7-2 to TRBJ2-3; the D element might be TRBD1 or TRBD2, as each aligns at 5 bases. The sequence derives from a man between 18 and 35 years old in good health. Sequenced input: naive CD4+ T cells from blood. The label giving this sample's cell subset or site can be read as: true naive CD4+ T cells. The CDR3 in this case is CASSFGGSDTQYF. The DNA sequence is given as TGTGCCAGCAGCTTTGGGGGATCAGATACGCAGTATTTT.